This is a list of T cell receptor beta chains from one sample in a study of blood T cells in healthy people across ages. TCRdb ran MiXCR on the 5' RACE reads and lists one entry per CDR3 protein. The sample gives 1.5 million to 2 million distinct CDR3 sequences, roughly 50% of which show up once; more than 2% is in the top ten. The sequencing sample was made of blood. All receptors derive from a woman in her thirties or forties in good health. CDR3s include the opening cysteine and the closing phenylalanine or tryptophan. The D gene is left open where the match is weak. The listing skips clone size in some rows; elsewhere it reads once, few, many or a size class.

TRBJ1-2 TRBV20-1 NA NA TGCAGTGCTACGGGCTCAGCTTACGATGTTGGGGGCTACACCTTC CSATGSAYDVGGYTF
TRBJ2-1 TRBV5-1 NA NA TGCGCCAGCAGCTTGGAATCCCGGAGCAATGAGCAGTTCTTC CASSLESRSNEQFF
TRBJ1-2 TRBV6-6 TRBD1 NA TGTGCCAGCAGACTCCAGGGGGCGAAAGGCTACACCTTC CASRLQGAKGYTF
TRBJ1-2 TRBV5-8 TRBD1 NA TGTGCCAGCAGCTATCTATCGACAGGGAATAATGGTGGCTACACCTTC CASSYLSTGNNGGYTF
TRBJ2-5 TRBV7-2 NA few TGTGCCAGCAGCTCCTGGACAGATCGGTACCAAGAGACCCAGTACTTC CASSSWTDRYQETQYF
TRBJ2-7 TRBV29-1 TRBD1 NA TGCAGCGCTGCGCCGGGACAGGGGGTCCACGAGCAGTACTTC CSAAPGQGVHEQYF
TRBJ2-7 TRBV7-9 NA few TGTGCCAGCAGCCCCAATGGGAGGAACCCCTACGAGCAGTACTTC CASSPNGRNPYEQYF
TRBJ2-3 TRBV6-2/TRBV6-3 NA NA TGTGCCAGCACCAAGGGCCCGGGGGGCCAAGATACGCAGTATTTT CASTKGPGGQDTQYF
TRBJ1-4 TRBV15 NA NA TGTGCCACCAGCCCCGCGGCAAATTTGGATGAAAAACTGTTTTTT CATSPAANLDEKLFF
TRBJ1-2 TRBV7-2 NA few TGTGCCAGCAGCCTCTATGGGACCGTTAACTATGGCTACACCTTC CASSLYGTVNYGYTF
TRBJ2-5 TRBV29-1 NA NA TGCAGCGTTGCGAGGGGGGACGGCGGGGAGACCCAGTACTTC CSVARGDGGETQYF
TRBJ2-1 TRBV27 NA NA TGTGCCAGTAGACAGTTGAGCTCCTACAATGAGCAGTTCTTC CASRQLSSYNEQFF
TRBJ1-5 TRBV4-2 NA NA TGTGCCAGCAGCCCCAACCACCCGACAGGCAATCAGCCCCAGCATTTT CASSPNHPTGNQPQHF
TRBJ1-4 TRBV6-2/TRBV6-3 NA NA TGTGCCAGCAAGGGACACAGTGCAACTAATGAAAAACTGTTTTTT CASKGHSATNEKLFF
TRBJ2-2 TRBV7-2 TRBD1 NA TGTGCCAGCAGTGACAGGGGGAGCACCACCGGGGAGCTGTTTTTT CASSDRGSTTGELFF
TRBJ2-3 TRBV24-1 NA once TGTGCCACCAGTTTTAGCACAGCTACGCAGTATTTT CATSFSTATQYF
TRBJ2-7 TRBV6-6 NA many TGTGCCAGCAGAGACTACGAGCAGTACTTC CASRDYEQYF
TRBJ2-3 TRBV5-6 TRBD2 few TGTGCCAGCAGCTTAGTGGCGGGGGGGCGTGTAGATACGCAGTATTTT CASSLVAGGRVDTQYF
TRBJ2-5 TRBV5-1 NA NA TGCGCCAGCAGCGGGGGTCCGGAGGAGACCCAGTACTTC CASSGGPEETQYF
TRBJ1-5 TRBV20-1 NA NA TGCAGTGCTAGAGATTTGGCGCAGCCTGCTTTCAATCAGCCCCAGCATTTT CSARDLAQPAFNQPQHF
TRBJ2-6 TRBV7-9 TRBD1 NA TGTGCCAGCAGCTTAGCGCAGGGGGCCCTCTCTGGGGCCAACGTCCTGACTTTC CASSLAQGALSGANVLTF
TRBJ2-5 TRBV6-2/TRBV6-3 TRBD2 NA TGTGCCAGGTCTCTGGGGACTAGCGGACAGCAAGAGACCCAGTACTTC CARSLGTSGQQETQYF
TRBJ1-4 TRBV7-2 NA NA TGTGCCAGCAGCTTAGGGTTGGGACTGGGGGAAAAACTGTTTTTT CASSLGLGLGEKLFF
TRBJ2-7 TRBV13 TRBD1 NA TGTGCCAGCTCCCCCACAGGGGCGTTGGCCTACGAGCAGTACTTC CASSPTGALAYEQYF
TRBJ2-1 TRBV7-2 NA NA TGTGCCAGCAGATATGGACCCGGCTCCTACAATGAGCAGTTCTTC CASRYGPGSYNEQFF
TRBJ2-6 TRBV10-1 TRBD1 NA TGCGCCAGCAGTGGAAGACAGGGGCCATACTCTGGGGCCAACGTCCTGACTTTC CASSGRQGPYSGANVLTF
TRBJ1-2 TRBV28 NA NA TGTGCCAGCAGATTTTTGGACTCACAACGCTACACCTTC CASRFLDSQRYTF
TRBJ2-7 TRBV27 NA once TGTGCCACCCAGGGCGGACCGAGCTCCTACAATGAGCAGTACTTC CATQGGPSSYNEQYF
TRBJ2-5 TRBV9 NA few TGTGCCAGCAGCGTAGCGGGACGTTCCGAGACCCAGTACTTC CASSVAGRSETQYF